The 27 T cell receptor beta chains below all came from one sample that was sequenced in a study of PD-L1 blockade in urothelial cancer. Regarding time point: peripheral blood 6 weeks after treatment start. Sequencing used immunoSEQ multiplex PCR; TCRdb keeps in-frame clones, though not all of them. The sample consists of about 130,000 clones, more than 75% of them appearing once. The sample consisted of PBMCs, taken around atezolizumab (anti-PD-L1) treatment. These receptors were collected from a man aged 50-60 years with urothelial cancer.

This chain uses TRBV2 with TRBJ1-5; TRBD1 might be the D (5 bases). Germline CDR1 SNHLY, CDR2 FYNNEI. The CDR3 has 15 amino acids. V was pared by 6 bases and J by 0 bases, with 12 bases between. As DNA, the CDR3 is TGTGCCAGCAGGTATGACAGTGATAGCAATCAGCCCCAGCATTTT. It codes for CASRYDSDSNQPQHF.

V is TRBV14 and J is TRBJ2-3; 13 bases map to TRBD2. The J segment lost 6 bases and the V segment lost 4 bases, leaving 7 bases of the junction unmatched. The CDR3 extends over 16 amino acids. Per germline, CDR1 SGHDN and CDR2 FVKESK. Here the CDR3 DNA reads TGTGCCAGCAGCCGAGGACTAGCGGGAGTTTCCGATACGCAGTATTTT. Its protein is CASSRGLAGVSDTQYF.

The gene calls are TRBV9 and TRBJ2-7, with D perhaps matching TRBD2 (6 bases). Germline V gene lookup returns CDR1 SGDLS and CDR2 YYNGEE. V was pared by 8 bases and J by 3 bases, with 15 bases between. This CDR3 is 13 amino acids long. DNA of the CDR3: TGTGCCAGTTCGGGACTCCTAGGCTACGAGCAGTACTTC. Amino acid sequence: CASSGLLGYEQYF.

CDR3 residues: CASGSGRANTDTQYF. The CDR3, as DNA: TGTGCCAGCGGTAGCGGGAGGGCCAATACAGATACGCAGTATTTT. The V call is TRBV9, the J call TRBJ2-3; 11 nucleotides match TRBD2. Germline CDR1 SGDLS, CDR2 YYNGEE. V shed 7 bases, J shed 3 bases, and the junction held 7 bases outside the gene matches. The CDR3 contains 15 residues.

J is TRBJ2-2 and V is TRBV5-1; D is unresolved. The V gene lost 0 bases and the J gene lost 4 bases, with 10 bases spanning the gap. This CDR3 has 15 amino acids. Looked up from germline, CDR1 is SGHRS and CDR2 is YFSETQ. For the CDR3, the DNA is TGCGCCAGCAGCTTGGCGGTGGTGAGCACCGGGGAGCTGTTTTTT. Protein: CASSLAVVSTGELFF.

This rearrangement joins TRBV28 to TRBJ1-1; 11 bases are shared with TRBD1. The CDR3 runs to 17 residues. With 6 bases clipped from V and 4 bases from J, the junction kept 13 bases outside the gene matches. Germline V gene data show CDR1 as MDHEN and CDR2 as SYDVKM. CDR3 loop: CASSPSSPGTGGTEAFF. The CDR3 DNA reads TGTGCCAGCAGCCCTTCCAGCCCCGGGACAGGGGGCACTGAAGCTTTCTTT.

This clone has just one count. This chain links TRBV5-1 with TRBJ1-1; D possibly corresponds to TRBD1 (5 bases). V was pared by 3 bases and J by 8 bases, with 20 bases between. The CDR3 runs to 15 residues. Germline V lookup: CDR1 SGHRS, CDR2 YFSETQ. In DNA form, the CDR3 reads TGCGCCAGCAGCTCGACCCGGGGGGGTAAGATAGAAGCTTTCTTT. It encodes CASSSTRGGKIEAFF.

This clone showed up just a few times. The chain has TRBV9 and TRBJ1-6; no firm D call. CDR3 length: 15 amino acids. CDR1 and CDR2 from the germline V gene are SGDLS and YYNGEE. V was shortened by 4 bases and J by 6 bases, with 14 bases between the two germline ends. CDR3 residues: CASSPRVDLNSPLHF. The CDR3, as DNA: TGTGCCAGCAGCCCGAGGGTAGATCTTAATTCACCCCTCCACTTT.

The rearrangement uses TRBV30 and TRBJ2-7; 7 bases map to TRBD2. This CDR3 has 15 amino acids. V dropped 5 bases and J dropped 5; count of bases not matched to a gene: 15. CDR1 and CDR2 (germline): GTSNPN, SVGIG (reference sequence). The CDR3 region is CAWERGAGVQDEQYF. The CDR3 DNA follows: TGTGCCTGGGAGCGTGGCGCGGGAGTTCAAGACGAGCAGTACTTC.

The J gene is TRBJ2-7, the V gene TRBV29-1, with 9 nucleotides matching TRBD1. CDR1 and CDR2 from the germline V gene are SQVTM and ANQGSEA. CDR3 length: 13 amino acids. After removal of 6 bases from V and 6 bases from J, the junction contained 9 bases not matched to a gene. The CDR3 here is CSVGDRERAEQYF. The CDR3 nucleotides read TGCAGCGTAGGGGACAGGGAACGAGCCGAGCAGTACTTC.

This chain uses TRBV7-8 with TRBJ2-1; the D gene is possibly TRBD2 (5 bases). There are 14 residues in the CDR3. Trimming took 5 bases from V and 0 from J, leaving 8 bases between them. Germline V gives CDR1 SGHVS, CDR2 FQNEAQ. CDR3 protein: CASSRGISYNEQFF. Written as DNA, the CDR3 is TGTGCCAGCAGCCGAGGGATCTCCTACAATGAGCAGTTCTTC.

This clone is a singleton in its sample. The gene calls are TRBV27 and TRBJ2-1; 7 bases are a match to TRBD2. Germline CDR1 is MNHEY and CDR2 is SMNVEV (reference sequence). CDR3 length equals 15 residues. V lost 7 bases, J lost 0 bases, and 6 bases stayed unmatched. The CDR3 is CASTPAGSSYNEQFF. In DNA form, the CDR3 reads TGTGCCAGCACACCAGCGGGAAGCTCCTACAATGAGCAGTTCTTC.

This clone was observed a handful of times. This chain connects TRBV7-9 to TRBJ2-5; 8 bases match TRBD1. Germline CDR1 reads SEHNR; CDR2 reads FQNEAQ (reference sequence). The CDR3 contains 14 residues. V lost 5 bases, J lost 2 bases, and 4 bases stayed unmatched. As DNA, the CDR3 is TGTGCCAGCAGCCCAGGGACAGGTCAAGAGACCCAGTACTTC. Protein: CASSPGTGQETQYF.

The V gene is TRBV15, the J gene TRBJ2-7, with D possibly being TRBD2 (6 bases). CDR1 LNHNV and CDR2 YYDKDF come from the germline V gene (reference sequence). The CDR3 sequence is 15 residues long. V was clipped by 0 bases and J by 1 base, with 10 bases between them. The CDR3 here is CATSRELAGSYEQYF. In nucleotides, the CDR3 is TGTGCCACCAGCAGAGAGTTGGCGGGGTCCTACGAGCAGTACTTC.

V usage is TRBV11-2 and J usage is TRBJ2-1; 10 nucleotides line up with TRBD2. CDR1 and CDR2 (germline): SGHAT, FQNNGV. The CDR3 runs to 14 residues. J was trimmed by 6 bases and V by 3 bases; bases with no gene match: 2. CDR3 amino acids: CASSFRTSGNEQFF. The CDR3 bases are TGTGCCAGCAGCTTCCGGACTAGCGGCAATGAGCAGTTCTTC. Drawing the rest from reference TRBV11-2 and TRBJ2-1, the complete variable domain is EAGVAQSPRYKIIEKRQSVAFWCNPISGHATLYWYQQILGQGPKLLIQFQNNGVVDDSQLPKDRFSAERLKGVDSTLKIQPAKLEDSAVYLCASSFRTSGNEQFFGPGTRLTVL.

V is TRBV7-8 and J is TRBJ1-1, with D perhaps matching TRBD1 (6 bases). There are 12 residues in the CDR3. Germline CDR1 reads SGHVS; CDR2 reads FQNEAQ. The V end was cut by 1 base, the J end by 8 bases, with 8 bases between. CDR3 nucleotides: TGTGCCAGCAGCTTAGGCACAGGGGAAGCTTTCTTT. Residues: CASSLGTGEAFF.

This clone was detected a few times. The chain couples TRBV7-9 to TRBJ2-2, with a possible D match to TRBD2 (6 bases). Trimming left V 2 bases short and J 6 bases short, with 10 bases between. Germline V gene data show CDR1 as SEHNR and CDR2 as FQNEAQ (reference sequence). The CDR3 has 14 residues. CDR3 amino acids: CASSLRETAGELFF. In DNA, the CDR3 is TGTGCCAGCAGCTTACGGGAGACGGCCGGGGAGCTGTTTTTT.

The chain combines TRBV11-3 with TRBJ2-7; D possibly corresponds to TRBD1 (5 bases). CDR1 is SGHNT and CDR2 is YENEEA in the germline V gene. CDR3 length: 13 amino acids. V lost 5 bases and J lost 7, with 15 bases in between. CDR3 amino acids: CASSRQGLGEQYF. The CDR3 DNA is TGTGCCAGCAGCCGGCAGGGTCTAGGGGAGCAGTACTTC.

The chain uses TRBV7-3 and TRBJ2-2, with D possibly TRBD1 on 6 matching bases. Germline V gene data show CDR1 as SGHTA and CDR2 as FQGTGA. The V end lost 7 bases, the J end lost 4 bases, and 10 bases lay between the germline ends. The CDR3 consists of 13 residues. The CDR3 sequence: CASTLGGTGELFF. The CDR3 DNA is TGTGCCAGCACTTTAGGGGGCACCGGGGAGCTGTTTTTT.

This clone was counted a single time. V is TRBV30 and J is TRBJ2-2; D is undetermined. Trimming cost V 5 bases and J 4 bases, with 11 bases left between them. The CDR3 is made up of 13 amino acids. Germline V gene sequence: CDR1 GTSNPN, CDR2 SVGIG (reference sequence). The CDR3 is CAWYRSSTGELFF. CDR3 sequence (DNA): TGTGCCTGGTATCGTTCTAGCACCGGGGAGCTGTTTTTT.

This rearrangement joins TRBV14 to TRBJ2-5; 8 bases map to TRBD2. The germline V gene has CDR1 SGHDN and CDR2 FVKESK. V lost 5 bases to trimming and J lost 1 base; unmatched junction nucleotides: 6. CDR3 length: 15 amino acids. The CDR3 DNA is TGTGCCAGCAGCTACCTAGCGGGTCTCCAAGAGACCCAGTACTTC. As protein: CASSYLAGLQETQYF.

The chain recombines TRBV25-1 with TRBJ1-6, with a possible D match to TRBD1 (5 bases). CDR3 size: 16 residues. V lost 1 base, J lost 7 bases, and 14 bases lay in between. From germline, CDR1 is MGHDK and CDR2 SYGVNS. CDR3 in DNA: TGTGCCAGCAGTGAATTGTTATTGGGGCGGAATTCACCCCTCCACTTT. Translating gives CASSELLLGRNSPLHF.

This chain joins TRBV19 and TRBJ2-1; no definite D call. V was trimmed by 0 bases and J by 6 bases, leaving 6 bases between them. The CDR3 totals 13 residues. Germline assignment: CDR1 LNHDA and CDR2 SQIVND (reference sequence). CDR3 residues: CASSIDIRNEQFF. Here the CDR3 DNA reads TGTGCCAGTAGTATAGATATTCGCAATGAGCAGTTCTTC. Drawing the rest from reference TRBV19 and TRBJ2-1, the complete variable domain is DGGITQSPKYLFRKEGQNVTLSCEQNLNHDAMYWYRQDPGQGLRLIYYSQIVNDFQKGDIAEGYSVSREKKESFPLTVTSAQKNPTAFYLCASSIDIRNEQFFGPGTRLTVL.

The chain employs TRBV28 and TRBJ2-3, with D possibly matching TRBD2 (5 bases). CDR3 length equals 17 residues. Germline-derived CDR1 and CDR2 are MDHEN and SYDVKM. The germline V and J ends were trimmed by 2 bases and 8 bases, with 23 bases remaining between them. CDR3 loop: CASSLNPSSSGRGTQYF. The DNA for the CDR3 is TGTGCCAGCAGTTTAAACCCCAGTTCCAGCGGCAGAGGTACGCAGTATTTT.

The V gene is TRBV5-1, the J gene TRBJ1-1, with D tentatively TRBD1 (5 bases). This CDR3 has 14 residues. Trimming removed 0 bases from V and 11 bases from J, with 17 bases in between. Germline loops: CDR1 SGHRS, CDR2 YFSETQ. This CDR3 is CASSLEVYEQAAFF. CDR3 in DNA: TGCGCCAGCAGCTTGGAGGTGTACGAACAGGCGGCTTTCTTT.

This clone was observed a few times. At one of its ends the junction is not consistent with the germline gene, which may arise from a read error. The genes are TRBV7-7 and TRBJ2-5, with TRBD2 as a possible D gene (5 bases). The germline gives CDR1 SSHAT, CDR2 FNYEAQ (reference sequence). This CDR3 comprises 15 residues. This CDR3 is CASSLRLAGWETQYF. The CDR3 region has the DNA TGTGCTAGCAGCTTAAGGCTAGCCGGGTGGGAGACCCAGTACTTC.

This clone was recorded many times. The chain combines TRBV2 with TRBJ1-1, with a possible D match to TRBD1 (5 bases). The CDR3 is made up of 12 amino acids. Germline V gene lookup returns CDR1 SNHLY and CDR2 FYNNEI. V was clipped by 7 bases and J by 11 bases, with 17 bases between them. CDR3 in DNA: TGTGCCAGCATTCTTTGGGGGGGGTGGGCTTTCTTT. Its translation is CASILWGGWAFF.